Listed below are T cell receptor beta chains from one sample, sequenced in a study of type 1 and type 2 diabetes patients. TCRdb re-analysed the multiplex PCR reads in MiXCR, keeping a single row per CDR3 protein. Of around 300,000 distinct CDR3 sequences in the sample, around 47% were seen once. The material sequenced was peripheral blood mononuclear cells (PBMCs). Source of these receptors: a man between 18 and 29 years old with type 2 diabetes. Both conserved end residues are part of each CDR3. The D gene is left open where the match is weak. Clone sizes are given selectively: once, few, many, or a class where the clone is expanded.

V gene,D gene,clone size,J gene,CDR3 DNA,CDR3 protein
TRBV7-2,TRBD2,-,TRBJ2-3,TGTGCCAGCAGTTTGGGGACTAGCGGGAGCGCAGATACGCAGTATTTT,CASSLGTSGSADTQYF
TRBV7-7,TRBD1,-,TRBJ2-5,TGTGCTAGCAGCCAGGACAGGAGAGAGACCCAGTACTTC,CASSQDRRETQYF
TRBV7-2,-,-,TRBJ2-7,TGTGCCAGCAGCTCTCAGACCGGGAGTTCCTACGAGCAGTACTTC,CASSSQTGSSYEQYF
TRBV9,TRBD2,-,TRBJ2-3,TGTGCCAGCAGCGTTCGAATAGCGGGGGGCCACACAGATACGCAGTATTTT,CASSVRIAGGHTDTQYF
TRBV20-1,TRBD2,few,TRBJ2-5,TGCAGTGCTAGTGGGCCCCTCGGGACTAGCTTACAAGAGACCCAGTACTTC,CSASGPLGTSLQETQYF
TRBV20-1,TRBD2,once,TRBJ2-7,TGCAGTGCTGGGACTAGCTCCAATGAGCAGTACTTT,CSAGTSSNEQYF
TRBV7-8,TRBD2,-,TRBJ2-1,TGTGCCAGCAGGGGAGGGCGGGAGATTGGCTATGAGCAGTTCTTC,CASRGGREIGYEQFF
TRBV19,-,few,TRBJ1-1,TGTGCCAGTATACAGGGTTCTGAAGCTTTCTTT,CASIQGSEAFF
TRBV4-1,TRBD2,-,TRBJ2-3,TGCGCCAGCAGCCAAGACTGGACTAGCGCGAGCACAGATACGCAGTATTTT,CASSQDWTSASTDTQYF
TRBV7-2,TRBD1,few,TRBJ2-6,TGTGCCAGCAGTCCACAGGGGGCTGGGGCCAACGTCCTGACTTTC,CASSPQGAGANVLTF
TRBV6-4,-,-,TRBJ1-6,TGTGCCAGCAAGGAGGGGCAGGGGATTAATTCACCCCTCCACTTT,CASKEGQGINSPLHF
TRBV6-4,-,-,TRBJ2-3,TGTGCCAGCAGTGATGGAAGGGGGGGCGCAGATACGCAGTATTTT,CASSDGRGGADTQYF
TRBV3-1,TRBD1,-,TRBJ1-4,TGTGCCAGCAGCGACAGGGGACGGGGAGAAAAACTGTTTTTT,CASSDRGRGEKLFF
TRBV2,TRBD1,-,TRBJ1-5,TGTGCCAGCATTTCTAAGGGGGCTTTGAGCAATCAGCCCCAGCATTTT,CASISKGALSNQPQHF
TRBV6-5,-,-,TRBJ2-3,TGTGCCAGCAGCCACCCGGGATCCACAGATACGCAGTATTTT,CASSHPGSTDTQYF
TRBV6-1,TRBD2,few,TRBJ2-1,TGTGCCAGCAGGATCTCTAGCGGGAGTTTCAATGAGCAGTTCTTC,CASRISSGSFNEQFF
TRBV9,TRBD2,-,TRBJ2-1,TGTGCCAGCAGCGTAAAAGCTAGCGGAGATACCTACAATGAGCAGTTCTTC,CASSVKASGDTYNEQFF
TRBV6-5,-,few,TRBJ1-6,TGTGCCAGCAGACCCCAATCCGGATCCTATAATTCACCCCTCCACTTT,CASRPQSGSYNSPLHF
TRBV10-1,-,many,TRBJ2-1,TGCGCCAGCAGTGAGTCACGCAATGAGCAGTTCTTC,CASSESRNEQFF
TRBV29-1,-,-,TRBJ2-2,TGCAGCGTTGAAGATGGTTGGGGTACCGGGGAGCTGTTTTTT,CSVEDGWGTGELFF
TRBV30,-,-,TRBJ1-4,TGTGCCTGGAGGGCCGGGGGTTGGGGTGAAAAACTGTTTTTT,CAWRAGGWGEKLFF
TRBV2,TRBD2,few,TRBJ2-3,TGTGCCAGCAGTGAGGCGGGGGGCGGCACAGATACGCAGTATTTT,CASSEAGGGTDTQYF
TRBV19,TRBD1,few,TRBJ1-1,TGTGCCAGTAGTCCCTTCGTCCGGTCGGGACAGGGAATGGCTGAAGCTTTCTTT,CASSPFVRSGQGMAEAFF
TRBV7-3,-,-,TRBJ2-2,TGTGCCAGCAGCTTAGGAGGAGGACTAGGGGAGCTGTTTTTT,CASSLGGGLGELFF
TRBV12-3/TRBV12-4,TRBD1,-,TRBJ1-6,TGTGCCAGCAGCAGGACAGGAGATAATTCACCCCTCCACTTT,CASSRTGDNSPLHF
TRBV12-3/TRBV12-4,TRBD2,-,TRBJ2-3,TGTGCCAGCATTAGCGGGAGTGGGGATACGCAGTATTTT,CASISGSGDTQYF
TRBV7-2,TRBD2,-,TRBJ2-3,TGTGCCAGCAGCTCCCCTGGAATAGCGGGGACTAGCACAGATACGCAGTATTTT,CASSSPGIAGTSTDTQYF
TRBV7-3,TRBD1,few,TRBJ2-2,TGTGCCAGCAGCTGGGGACAGACGAACACCGGGGAGCTGTTTTTT,CASSWGQTNTGELFF